A single TCR beta chain is shown here with its context. The antigen remains unidentified. CDR3 length: 13 amino acids. CDR1 is MNHEY, CDR2 SVGEGT, per germline. With 2 bases removed from V and 8 bases from J, the gap between germline ends came to 7 bases. The source of the sample is a study of T cell repertoires in cytomegalovirus infection. Study overall: Indicated by public TCR beta signatures were CMV infection and matching HLA type.

The study's findings and limits: Dominating the ex vivo response were HLA-C-restricted CMV-specific TCR beta clonotypes.

TCRdb independently ran MiXCR on the reads; one entry per CDR3 protein. The table lists a few hundred thousand distinct CDR3 sequences, 17% of them singletons. The source material was PBMCs. The clonotype originates from a human donor in good health (CMV status not recorded). Some clones in this sample may be carry-over from other donors' samples. V and J are TRBV6-2 or TRBV6-3 and TRBJ1-6; no clear D gene. CDR3 region: CASSYRADSPLHF. The DNA for the CDR3 is TGTGCCAGCAGTTACAGGGCAGATTCACCCCTCCACTTT.